What follows are 15 T cell receptor beta chains derived from one specimen sequenced in a study of blood T cells in healthy people across ages. Together with a sample-barcoded 5' primer, a J-beta primer mix was included in a second PCR lasting about 7 to 11 cycles. TCRdb reprocessed the 5' RACE reads with MiXCR, giving one entry per CDR3 protein. Seen here are 700,000 to 1,000,000 distinct CDR3 sequences, around 43% observed once, and the top ten hold around 18%. The sample taken for sequencing was blood. The origin of the receptors is a man between 60 and 75 years old in good health.

On this clonotype itself: This could be a read error, since a much larger clone is one nucleotide away. This sequence joins TRBV12-3 or TRBV12-4 and TRBJ2-5, with a tentative D call TRBD1 (5 bases). V was shortened by 7 bases and J by 11 bases, with 26 bases between the two germline ends. There are 15 residues in the CDR3. CDR3 in DNA: TGTGCCAGCACACAAAGGGGATCTTACTACAATGAGCAGTACTTC. Protein: CASTQRGSYYNEQYF.

The V call is TRBV27, the J call TRBJ2-7; either TRBD1 or TRBD2 may fit D (6 bases each). Germline CDR1 MNHEY, CDR2 SMNVEV (reference sequence). The CDR3 is made up of 14 amino acids. V was cut by 4 bases and J by 6 bases, with 16 bases left in between. CDR3 region: CASSSPGARGEQYF. CDR3 in DNA: TGTGCCAGCAGTTCACCGGGGGCAAGGGGCGAGCAGTACTTC.

The chain joins TRBV24-1 to TRBJ2-3; no reliable D call. The V gene's germline CDR1 is KGHDR and CDR2 SFDVKD. V lost 4 bases and J lost 5, with 12 bases in between. CDR3 length: 14 amino acids. The CDR3 loop is CATSDSLSRDTQYF. Written as DNA, the CDR3 is TGTGCCACCAGTGACTCCTTAAGTAGAGATACGCAGTATTTT.

The V call is TRBV28, the J call TRBJ2-1; the D is unclear. This CDR3 contains 17 residues. Per germline, CDR1 MDHEN and CDR2 SYDVKM. Trimming shortened V by 3 bases and J by 2 bases, and 17 bases separated the two germline ends. Written as DNA, the CDR3 is TGTGCCAGCAGTTTGTCTGGTGAGGCTAGGGCCTACAATGAGCAGTTCTTC. Residues: CASSLSGEARAYNEQFF.

This clonotype was detected only a few times. In DNA form, the CDR3 reads TGCGCCAGCAGCCAAGAGGCACAGGGAGGAGAGACCCAGTACTTC. The encoded protein is CASSQEAQGGETQYF. The genes are TRBV4-3 and TRBJ2-5, with D perhaps being TRBD1 or TRBD2 (6 bases each). There are 15 residues in the CDR3. Germline V gene sequence: CDR1 LGHNA, CDR2 YSLEER. Trimming cost V 0 bases and J 4 bases, with 12 bases left between them.

The rearrangement uses TRBV7-2 and TRBJ2-2; 11 positions match TRBD2. After removal of 3 bases from V and 5 bases from J, the junction contained 2 bases not matched to a gene. Germline CDR1 SGHTA, CDR2 FQGNSA. The CDR3 is 15 residues long. The CDR3 is CASSFLAGGTGELFF. CDR3 nucleotides: TGTGCCAGCAGCTTTCTAGCGGGGGGTACCGGGGAGCTGTTTTTT. Combining the CDR3 with reference TRBV7-2 and TRBJ2-2 gives the whole variable domain GAGVSQSPSNKVTEKGKDVELRCDPISGHTALYWYRQSLGQGLEFLIYFQGNSAPDKSGLPSDRFSAERTGGSVSTLTIQRTQQEDSAVYLCASSFLAGGTGELFFGEGSRLTVL.

The chain combines TRBV7-2 with TRBJ2-5; TRBD1 matches 7 bases. The closer fit of TRBJ2-7 to the DNA end suggests the J call may be wrong. The CDR3 is made up of 16 amino acids. Germline CDR1 reads SGHTA; CDR2 reads FQGNSA. The CDR3 nucleotides read TGTGCCAGCAGCTCACGACAGGGTTCCCCCTCCTACGAGCAGTACTTC. It is translated as CASSSRQGSPSYEQYF.

There are a few counts of this clonotype. This chain uses TRBV29-1 with TRBJ1-1, with TRBD1 as a possible D gene (5 bases). There are 13 residues in the CDR3. CDR1 is SQVTM and CDR2 is ANQGSEA in the germline V gene. Trimming stripped 4 bases from V and 4 bases from J, with 13 bases between. CDR3 amino acids: CSVGKGGGTEAFF. The CDR3 region has the DNA TGCAGCGTTGGAAAGGGTGGGGGCACTGAAGCTTTCTTT.

This chain links TRBV18 with TRBJ2-2; the D gene is possibly TRBD2 (5 bases). The CDR3 has 14 residues. Germline CDR1 KGHSH, CDR2 LQKENI. Trimming left V 0 bases short and J 7 bases short, with 9 bases between. The CDR3 here is CASSPPNGDGELFF. CDR3 nucleotides: TGTGCCAGCTCACCACCGAACGGGGACGGGGAGCTGTTTTTT.

The chain links TRBV29-1 to TRBJ1-6; D unclear. Germline V gives CDR1 SQVTM, CDR2 ANQGSEA. The CDR3 runs to 13 residues. The V end was cut by 5 bases, the J end by 8 bases, with 13 bases between. The CDR3, as DNA: TGCAGCGTTCAGGCAAGGAAAGATTCACCCCTCCACTTT. Translated: CSVQARKDSPLHF.

The rearrangement links TRBV6-5 to TRBJ2-7, with D uncertain. Looked up from germline, CDR1 is MNHEY and CDR2 is SVGAGI. The V gene lost 8 bases and the J gene lost 0 bases, with 8 bases spanning the gap. This CDR3 is built from 12 residues. The DNA of the CDR3 is TGTGCCAGCTCGACGCCCTCCTACGAGCAGTACTTC. Protein: CASSTPSYEQYF.

This clonotype has more than one count but fewer than ten. The chain is built from TRBV30 and TRBJ2-7; 11 bases fit TRBD1. Germline lookup yields CDR1 GTSNPN and CDR2 SVGIG (reference sequence). The CDR3 contains 16 residues. The V gene end was trimmed by 0 bases and the J gene end by 3 bases; junction bases not matched to a gene: 7. CDR3 in amino acids: CAWSVLDRGRLYEQYF. CDR3 nucleotide sequence: TGTGCCTGGAGTGTACTGGACAGGGGGCGTCTCTACGAGCAGTACTTC.

This chain connects TRBV7-2 to TRBJ2-3; TRBD2 matches 11 bases. The ends lost 4 bases at V and 2 bases at J; junction bases unmatched: 2. This CDR3 has 15 amino acids. The germline gives CDR1 SGHTA, CDR2 FQGNSA. The CDR3 coding sequence is TGTGCCAGCAGCTCGGGACTAGCGGCCACAGATACGCAGTATTTT. It codes for CASSSGLAATDTQYF. The full variable domain, its missing parts supplied by reference TRBV7-2 and TRBJ2-3, is GAGVSQSPSNKVTEKGKDVELRCDPISGHTALYWYRQSLGQGLEFLIYFQGNSAPDKSGLPSDRFSAERTGGSVSTLTIQRTQQEDSAVYLCASSSGLAATDTQYFGPGTRLTVL.

The CDR3 is CASSPTGTTTNEQFF. Here the CDR3 DNA reads TGTGCCAGCAGCCCTACCGGGACTACCACCAATGAGCAGTTCTTC. This rearrangement joins TRBV11-2 to TRBJ2-1; 7 positions match TRBD2. There are 15 residues in the CDR3. Germline V gene sequence: CDR1 SGHAT, CDR2 FQNNGV. The trim removed 5 bases at V and 6 bases at J, leaving 10 bases unmatched.

Only a few counts were recorded for this clonotype. The chain links TRBV20-1 to TRBJ2-7, with D hard to call. Germline assignment: CDR1 DFQATT and CDR2 SNEGSKA (reference sequence). The CDR3 has 15 residues. Trimming took 2 bases from V and 0 from J, leaving 14 bases between them. This CDR3 is CSARRLLGSSYEQYF. The DNA of the CDR3 is TGCAGTGCTAGACGCCTCCTTGGTAGCTCCTACGAGCAGTACTTC.